The entry below describes one T cell receptor beta chain. This specimen belongs to a study of OX40 agonist ivuxolimab in advanced cancers. Using immunoSEQ multiplex PCR, the repertoire was profiled, and TCRdb retains in-frame clones only, with some absent. The sample shows about 73,000 clones, 80% to 90% of them seen only once. V lost 1 base to trimming and J lost 3 bases, with 6 bases between them. The length of the CDR3 is 14 residues. CDR1 and CDR2 from the germline V gene are SNHLY and FYNNEI. The chain employs TRBV2 and TRBJ1-4, with D maybe TRBD1 (5 bases). The sequence was obtained from an adult with an advanced solid tumor such as melanoma, head and neck, liver or kidney cancer. The specimen was CD4+ or CD8+ T cells sorted from blood, collected in a trial of the OX40 agonist ivuxolimab. The CDR3 nucleotides read TGTGCCAGCAGTGAAGGGGGCCCTAATGAAAAACTGTTTTTT. Residues: CASSEGGPNEKLFF.